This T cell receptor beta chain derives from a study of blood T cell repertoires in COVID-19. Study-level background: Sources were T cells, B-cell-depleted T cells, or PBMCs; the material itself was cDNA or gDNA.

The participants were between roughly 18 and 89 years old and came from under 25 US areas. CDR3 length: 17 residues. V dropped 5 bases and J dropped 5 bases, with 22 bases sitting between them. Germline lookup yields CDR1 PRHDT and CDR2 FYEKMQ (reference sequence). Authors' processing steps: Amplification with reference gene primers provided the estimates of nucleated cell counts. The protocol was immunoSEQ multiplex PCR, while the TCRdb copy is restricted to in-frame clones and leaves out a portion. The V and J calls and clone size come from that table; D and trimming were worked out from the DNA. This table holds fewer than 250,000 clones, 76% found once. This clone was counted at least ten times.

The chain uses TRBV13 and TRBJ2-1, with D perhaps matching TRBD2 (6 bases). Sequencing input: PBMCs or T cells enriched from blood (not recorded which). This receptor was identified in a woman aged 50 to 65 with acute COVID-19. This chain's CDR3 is CASSLHASGRIDNEQFF. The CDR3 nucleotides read TGTGCCAGCAGCCTACACGCGTCAGGGAGGATAGACAATGAGCAGTTCTTC.